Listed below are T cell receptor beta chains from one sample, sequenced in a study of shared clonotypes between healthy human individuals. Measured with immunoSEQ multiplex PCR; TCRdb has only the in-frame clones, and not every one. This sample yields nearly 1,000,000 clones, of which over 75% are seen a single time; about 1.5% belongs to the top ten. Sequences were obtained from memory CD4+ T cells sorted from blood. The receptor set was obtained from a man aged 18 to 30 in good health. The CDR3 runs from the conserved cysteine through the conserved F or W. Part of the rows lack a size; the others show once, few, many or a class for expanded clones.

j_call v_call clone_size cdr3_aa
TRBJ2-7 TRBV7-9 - CASTAGESSYEQYF
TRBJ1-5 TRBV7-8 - CASSSDTSNQPQHF
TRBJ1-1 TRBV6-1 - CASSDQGGATEAFF
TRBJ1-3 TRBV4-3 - CASSQAVLSGNTIYF
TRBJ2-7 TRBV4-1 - CASSRKGAGGASYEQYF
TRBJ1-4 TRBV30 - CAWSIVGVNEKLFF
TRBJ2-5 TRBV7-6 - CASSLVGAGPSQETQYF
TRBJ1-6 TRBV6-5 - CASSSVGTVASPLHF
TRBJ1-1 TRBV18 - CASSPGRAEAFF
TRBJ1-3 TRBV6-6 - CASSAFSGNTIYF
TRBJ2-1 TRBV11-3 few CASSLGAGKQFF
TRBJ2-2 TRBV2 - CASSEAGRNTGELFF
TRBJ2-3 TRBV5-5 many CASSYGQGTDTQYF
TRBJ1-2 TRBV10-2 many CASSRTTNYGYTF
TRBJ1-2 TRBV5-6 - CASSLAGAGPGHFNYGYTF
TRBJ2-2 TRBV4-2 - CASSQERRQVGGELFF
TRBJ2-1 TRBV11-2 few CASSQTGSNYNEQFF
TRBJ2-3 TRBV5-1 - CASSLRQDSDTQYF
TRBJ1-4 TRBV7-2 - CASSLVGSGEKLFF
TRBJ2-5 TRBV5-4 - CASSFRAAGHETQYF
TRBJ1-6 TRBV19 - CASRPGIINSPLHF
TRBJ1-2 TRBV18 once CASSPNLSNYGYTF
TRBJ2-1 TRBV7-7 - CASSRGQGNDEQFF
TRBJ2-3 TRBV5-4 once CASSFRKGAPTDTQYF
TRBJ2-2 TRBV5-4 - CASSYRTGFNTGELFF
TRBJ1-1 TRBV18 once CASSPRTGGMDTEAFF
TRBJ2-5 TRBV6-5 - CASRIGETQYF
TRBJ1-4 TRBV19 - CASSIEWSLLSNEKLFF
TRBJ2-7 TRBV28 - CASSSITYEQYF
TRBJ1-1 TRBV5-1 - CASSSRTGNTEAFF
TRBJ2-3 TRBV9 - CASSGPGLGTDTQYF
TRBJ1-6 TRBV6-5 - CASSYAATGANSPLHF
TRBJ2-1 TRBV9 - CASSVGQGGFNEQFF
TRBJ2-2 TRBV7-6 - CASSLGGGSNTGELFF
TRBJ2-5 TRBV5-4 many CASSSSQTSGETQYF
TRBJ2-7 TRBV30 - CAWSIPSAIDGEQYF
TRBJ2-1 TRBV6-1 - CASSEASRAYNEQFF
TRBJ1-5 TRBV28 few CASTSGSKPQHF
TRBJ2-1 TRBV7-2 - CASSLTSSGEQFF
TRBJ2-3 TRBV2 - CASSDPAGGSTDTQYF
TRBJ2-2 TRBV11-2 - CASSLGGRNTGELFF
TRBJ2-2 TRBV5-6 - CASSLAGSRVGTGELFF